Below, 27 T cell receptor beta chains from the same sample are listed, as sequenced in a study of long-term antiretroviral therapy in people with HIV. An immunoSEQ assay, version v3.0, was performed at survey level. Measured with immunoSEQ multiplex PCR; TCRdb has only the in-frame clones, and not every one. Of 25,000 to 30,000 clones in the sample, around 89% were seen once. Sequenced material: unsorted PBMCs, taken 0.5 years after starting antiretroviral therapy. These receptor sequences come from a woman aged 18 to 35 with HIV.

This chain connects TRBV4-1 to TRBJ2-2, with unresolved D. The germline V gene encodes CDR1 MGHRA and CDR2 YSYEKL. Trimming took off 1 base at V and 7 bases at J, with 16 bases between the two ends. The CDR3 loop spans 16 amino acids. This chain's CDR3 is CASSQGGPGSGGELFF. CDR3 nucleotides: TGCGCCAGCAGCCAAGGAGGCCCCGGGTCGGGCGGGGAGCTGTTTTTT.

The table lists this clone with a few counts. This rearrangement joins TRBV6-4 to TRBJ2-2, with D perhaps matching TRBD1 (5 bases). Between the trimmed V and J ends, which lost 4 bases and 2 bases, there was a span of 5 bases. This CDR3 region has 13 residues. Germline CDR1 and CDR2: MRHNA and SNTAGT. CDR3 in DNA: TGTGCCAGCAGTGGGACAAACACCGGGGAGCTGTTTTTT. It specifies CASSGTNTGELFF.

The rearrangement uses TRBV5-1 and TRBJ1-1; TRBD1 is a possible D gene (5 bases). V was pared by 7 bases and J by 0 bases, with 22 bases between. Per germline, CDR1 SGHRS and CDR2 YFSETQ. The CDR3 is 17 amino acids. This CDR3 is CASEPDGGMIMNTEAFF. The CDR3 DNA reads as TGCGCCAGCGAACCCGATGGGGGGATGATTATGAACACTGAAGCTTTCTTT. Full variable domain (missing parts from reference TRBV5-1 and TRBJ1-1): KAGVTQTPRYLIKTRGQQVTLSCSPISGHRSVSWYQQTPGQGLQFLFEYFSETQRNKGNFPGRFSGRQFSNSRSEMNVSTLELGDSALYLCASEPDGGMIMNTEAFFGQGTRLTVV.

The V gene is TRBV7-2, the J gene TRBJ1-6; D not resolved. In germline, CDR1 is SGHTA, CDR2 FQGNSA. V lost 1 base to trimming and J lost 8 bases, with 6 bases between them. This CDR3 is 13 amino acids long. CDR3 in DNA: TGTGCCAGCAGCTTAGATCAGTATTCACCCCTCCACTTT. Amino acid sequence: CASSLDQYSPLHF.

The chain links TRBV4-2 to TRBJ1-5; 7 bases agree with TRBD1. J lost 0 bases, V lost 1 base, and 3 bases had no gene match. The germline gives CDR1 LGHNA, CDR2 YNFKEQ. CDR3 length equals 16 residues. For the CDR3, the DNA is TGTGCCAGCAGCCAAGCCGGGACAGATAGCAATCAGCCCCAGCATTTT. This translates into CASSQAGTDSNQPQHF.

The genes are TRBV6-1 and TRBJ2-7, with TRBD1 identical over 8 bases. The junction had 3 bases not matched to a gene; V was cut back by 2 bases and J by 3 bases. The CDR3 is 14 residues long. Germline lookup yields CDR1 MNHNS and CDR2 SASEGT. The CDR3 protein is CASSESTGGYEQYF. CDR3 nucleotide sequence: TGTGCCAGCAGTGAAAGTACAGGGGGCTACGAGCAGTACTTC.

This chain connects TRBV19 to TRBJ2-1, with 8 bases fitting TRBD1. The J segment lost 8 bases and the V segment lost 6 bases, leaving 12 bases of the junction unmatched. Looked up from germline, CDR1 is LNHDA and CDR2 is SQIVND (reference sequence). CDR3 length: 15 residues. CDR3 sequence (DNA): TGTGCCAGTAGCGACCCGGGACAGGTGAAGGATGAGCAGTTCTTC. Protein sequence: CASSDPGQVKDEQFF. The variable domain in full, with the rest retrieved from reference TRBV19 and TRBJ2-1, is DGGITQSPKYLFRKEGQNVTLSCEQNLNHDAMYWYRQDPGQGLRLIYYSQIVNDFQKGDIAEGYSVSREKKESFPLTVTSAQKNPTAFYLCASSDPGQVKDEQFFGPGTRLTVL.

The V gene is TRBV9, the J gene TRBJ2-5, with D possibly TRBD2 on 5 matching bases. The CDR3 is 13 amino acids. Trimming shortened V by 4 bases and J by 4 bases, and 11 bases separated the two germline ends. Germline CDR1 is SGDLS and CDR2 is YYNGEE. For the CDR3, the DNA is TGTGCCAGCAGCTTGGGGAGTCCAGAGACCCAGTACTTC. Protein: CASSLGSPETQYF.

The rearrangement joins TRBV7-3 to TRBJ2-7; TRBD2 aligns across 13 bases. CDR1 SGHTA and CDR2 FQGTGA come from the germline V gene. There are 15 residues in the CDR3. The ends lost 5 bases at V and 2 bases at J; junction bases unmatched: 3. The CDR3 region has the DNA TGTGCCAGCAGCCCCGGACTAGCGGGAGCCTACGAGCAGTACTTC. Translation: CASSPGLAGAYEQYF. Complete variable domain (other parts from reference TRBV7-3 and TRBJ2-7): GAGVSQTPSNKVTEKGKYVELRCDPISGHTALYWYRQSLGQGPEFLIYFQGTGAADDSGLPNDRFFAVRPEGSVSTLKIQRTERGDSAVYLCASSPGLAGAYEQYFGPGTRLTVT.

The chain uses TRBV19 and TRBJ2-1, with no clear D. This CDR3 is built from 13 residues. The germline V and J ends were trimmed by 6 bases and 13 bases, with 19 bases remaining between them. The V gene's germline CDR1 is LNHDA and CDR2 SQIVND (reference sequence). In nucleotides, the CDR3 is TGTGCCAGTAGCTCCCCACCGGACCCTACTCAGTTCTTC. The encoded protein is CASSSPPDPTQFF. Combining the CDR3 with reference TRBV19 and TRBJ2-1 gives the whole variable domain DGGITQSPKYLFRKEGQNVTLSCEQNLNHDAMYWYRQDPGQGLRLIYYSQIVNDFQKGDIAEGYSVSREKKESFPLTVTSAQKNPTAFYLCASSSPPDPTQFFGPGTRLTVL.

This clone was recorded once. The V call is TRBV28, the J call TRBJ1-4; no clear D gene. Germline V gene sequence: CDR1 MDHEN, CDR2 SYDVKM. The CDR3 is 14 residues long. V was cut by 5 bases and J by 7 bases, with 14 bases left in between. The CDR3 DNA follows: TGTGCCAGCAGTCCGGGTGGAATCGGTGAAAAACTGTTTTTT. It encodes CASSPGGIGEKLFF.

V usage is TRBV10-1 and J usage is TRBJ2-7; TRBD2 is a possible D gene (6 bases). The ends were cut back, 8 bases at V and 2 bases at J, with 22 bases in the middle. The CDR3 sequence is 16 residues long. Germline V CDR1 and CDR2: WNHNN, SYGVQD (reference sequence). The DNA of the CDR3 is TGCGCCAGCCCGCCCACCTCCGGGACTCCTGCCTACGAGCAGTACTTC. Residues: CASPPTSGTPAYEQYF.

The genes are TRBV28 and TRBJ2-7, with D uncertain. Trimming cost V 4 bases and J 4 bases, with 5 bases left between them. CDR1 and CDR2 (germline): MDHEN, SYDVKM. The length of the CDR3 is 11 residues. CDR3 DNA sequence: TGTGCCAGCAGTTCAACATACGAGCAGTACTTC. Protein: CASSSTYEQYF.

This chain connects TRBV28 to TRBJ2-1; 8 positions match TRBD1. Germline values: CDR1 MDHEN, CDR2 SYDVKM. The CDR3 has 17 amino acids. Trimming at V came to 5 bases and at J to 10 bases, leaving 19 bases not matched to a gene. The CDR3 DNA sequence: TGTGCCAGCAGTCGTCTTCCTGGGAGACAGGGGTCAGAAGAGCAGTTCTTC. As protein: CASSRLPGRQGSEEQFF.

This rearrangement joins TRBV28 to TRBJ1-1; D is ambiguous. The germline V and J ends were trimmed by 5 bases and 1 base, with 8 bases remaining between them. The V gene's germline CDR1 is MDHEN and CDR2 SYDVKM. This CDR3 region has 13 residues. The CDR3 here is CASSLLRNTEAFF. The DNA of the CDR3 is TGTGCCAGCAGTCTGCTAAGGAACACTGAAGCTTTCTTT.

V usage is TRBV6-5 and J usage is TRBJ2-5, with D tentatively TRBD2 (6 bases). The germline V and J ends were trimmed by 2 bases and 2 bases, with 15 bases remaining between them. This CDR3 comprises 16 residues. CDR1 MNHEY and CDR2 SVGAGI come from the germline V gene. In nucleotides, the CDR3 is TGTGCCAGCAGTTACGCCGGGAGTGGGGAGCAAGAGACCCAGTACTTC. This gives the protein CASSYAGSGEQETQYF.

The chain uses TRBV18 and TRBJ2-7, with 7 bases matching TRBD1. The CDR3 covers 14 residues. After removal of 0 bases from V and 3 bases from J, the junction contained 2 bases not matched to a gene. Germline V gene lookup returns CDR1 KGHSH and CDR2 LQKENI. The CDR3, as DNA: TGTGCCAGCTCACCACCCGGGACAGACTACGAGCAGTACTTC. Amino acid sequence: CASSPPGTDYEQYF. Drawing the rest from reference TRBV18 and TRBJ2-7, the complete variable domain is NAGVMQNPRHLVRRRGQEARLRCSPMKGHSHVYWYRQLPEEGLKFMVYLQKENIIDESGMPKERFSAEFPKEGPSILRIQQVVRGDSAAYFCASSPPGTDYEQYFGPGTRLTVT.

DNA of the CDR3: TGTGCCAGCAGTTACTCGTTGGGGACAGGGTCGTACGAGCAGTACTTC. Translated, it gives CASSYSLGTGSYEQYF. V and J are TRBV6-5 and TRBJ2-7; 9 nucleotides agree with TRBD1. The germline V gene has CDR1 MNHEY and CDR2 SVGAGI. The CDR3 length is 16 residues. J was trimmed by 4 bases and V by 0 bases; bases with no gene match: 7.

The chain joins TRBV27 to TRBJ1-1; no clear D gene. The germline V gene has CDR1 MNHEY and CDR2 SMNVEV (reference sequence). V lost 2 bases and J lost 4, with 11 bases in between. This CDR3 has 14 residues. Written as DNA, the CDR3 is TGTGCCAGCAGTTTAACCGGGGTGAGCACTGAAGCTTTCTTT. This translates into CASSLTGVSTEAFF.

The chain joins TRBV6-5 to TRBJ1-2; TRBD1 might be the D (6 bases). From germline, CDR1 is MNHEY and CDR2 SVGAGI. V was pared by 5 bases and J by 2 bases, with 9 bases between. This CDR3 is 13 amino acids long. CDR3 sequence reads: CASSRQANYGYTF. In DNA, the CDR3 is TGTGCCAGCAGTAGACAGGCCAACTATGGCTACACCTTC.

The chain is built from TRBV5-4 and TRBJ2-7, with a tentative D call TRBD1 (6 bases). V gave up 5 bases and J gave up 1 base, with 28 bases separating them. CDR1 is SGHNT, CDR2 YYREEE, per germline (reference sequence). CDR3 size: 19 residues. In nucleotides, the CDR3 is TGTGCCAGCAGGACGCGCATCCCGGGACACAGGGACCCGTCCTACGAGCAGTACTTC. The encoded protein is CASRTRIPGHRDPSYEQYF.

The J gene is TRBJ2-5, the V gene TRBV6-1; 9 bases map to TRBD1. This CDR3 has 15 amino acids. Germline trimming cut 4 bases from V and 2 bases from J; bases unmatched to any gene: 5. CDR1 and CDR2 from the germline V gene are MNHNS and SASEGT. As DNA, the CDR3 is TGTGCCAGCAGTGCCTCACAGGGGGCACAAGAGACCCAGTACTTC. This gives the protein CASSASQGAQETQYF.

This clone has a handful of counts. The CDR3 sequence: CASASTVGAGYTF. In DNA form, the CDR3 reads TGTGCCAGCGCGTCGACTGTTGGGGCTGGCTACACCTTC. The chain carries TRBV5-4 and TRBJ1-2, with D possibly matching TRBD1 (5 bases). V lost 7 bases, J lost 7 bases, and 17 bases lay in between. The CDR3 is 13 amino acids. Germline CDR1 and CDR2: SGHNT and YYREEE (reference sequence).

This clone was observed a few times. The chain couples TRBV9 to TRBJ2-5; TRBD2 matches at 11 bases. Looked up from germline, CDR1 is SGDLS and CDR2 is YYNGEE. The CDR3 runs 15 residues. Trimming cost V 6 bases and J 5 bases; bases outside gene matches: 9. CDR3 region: CASTLQGLAGETQYF. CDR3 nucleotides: TGTGCCAGCACCCTCCAAGGACTAGCGGGCGAGACCCAGTACTTC.

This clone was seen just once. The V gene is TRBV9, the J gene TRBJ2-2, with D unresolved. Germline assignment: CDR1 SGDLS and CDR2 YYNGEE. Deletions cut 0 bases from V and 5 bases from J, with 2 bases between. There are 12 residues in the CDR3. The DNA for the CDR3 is TGTGCCAGCAGCGTAGCTACCGGGGAGCTGTTTTTT. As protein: CASSVATGELFF.

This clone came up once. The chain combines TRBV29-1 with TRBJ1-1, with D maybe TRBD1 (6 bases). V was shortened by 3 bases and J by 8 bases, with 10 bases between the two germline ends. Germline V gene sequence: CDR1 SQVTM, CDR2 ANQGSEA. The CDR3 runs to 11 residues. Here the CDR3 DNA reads TGCAGCGTTGAGGGACAATTCGAAGCTTTCTTT. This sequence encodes CSVEGQFEAFF.

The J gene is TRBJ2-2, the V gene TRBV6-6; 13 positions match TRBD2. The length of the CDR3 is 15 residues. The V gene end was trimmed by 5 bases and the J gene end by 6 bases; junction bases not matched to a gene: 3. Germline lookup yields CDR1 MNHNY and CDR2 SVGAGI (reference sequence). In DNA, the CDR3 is TGTGCCAGCAGTAGGACTAGCGGGAGTGCCGGGGAGCTGTTTTTT. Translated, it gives CASSRTSGSAGELFF.